This T cell receptor (beta chain) was captured in a study of blood T cells in healthy people across ages. Findings and caveats of the study: The recorded TCR beta diversity per million T cells decreased in a roughly linear manner with age.

Germline V gives CDR1 SGHRS, CDR2 YFSETQ. Trimming cost V 0 bases and J 5 bases, with 9 bases left between them. This CDR3 comprises 15 residues. Primers used in a second PCR of about 6 to 11 cycles were a sample-barcoded 5' primer and a J-beta primer mix. MiXCR, run by TCRdb on the 5' RACE reads, gives a single entry per CDR3 protein. This sample carries approximately 1,700,000 distinct CDR3 sequences, more than 35% of them seen once, and the ten largest clones take around 23%. Notes on this clonotype: The antigen is unknown.

Sequences were obtained from blood. The TCR comes from a human donor in good health. V and J are TRBV5-1 and TRBJ1-6; D is undetermined. This CDR3 reads CASSLVAGNNSPLHF. The CDR3 nucleotides are TGCGCCAGCAGCTTGGTGGCGGGGAATAATTCACCCCTCCACTTT.